This T cell receptor beta chain emerged from a study of human T cells and chemical hapten exposure. Findings and caveats of the study: Sensitizing with DPC caused no change in TCRs above 1 in 1000 frequency.

A word on this clonotype: The antigen remains undetermined.

Attachment of unique molecular identifiers to individual cDNA molecules was performed in the library. TCRdb analysed the 5' RACE reads with MiXCR anew, one entry per CDR3 protein. This table has 110,000 or so distinct CDR3 sequences, roughly 18% appearing once. Germline lookup yields CDR1 LGHDT and CDR2 YNNKEL (reference sequence). The V end was cut by 2 bases, the J end by 0 bases, with 7 bases between. The CDR3 extends over 15 amino acids. Total RNA was extracted from unfractionated whole blood. This clonotype was obtained from a human donor in good health. V usage is TRBV3-1 and J usage is TRBJ2-2, with D tentatively TRBD1 (5 bases). CDR3 nucleotides: TGTGCCAGCAGCCAACCAGGGCCGAACACCGGGGAGCTGTTTTTT. This encodes CASSQPGPNTGELFF.